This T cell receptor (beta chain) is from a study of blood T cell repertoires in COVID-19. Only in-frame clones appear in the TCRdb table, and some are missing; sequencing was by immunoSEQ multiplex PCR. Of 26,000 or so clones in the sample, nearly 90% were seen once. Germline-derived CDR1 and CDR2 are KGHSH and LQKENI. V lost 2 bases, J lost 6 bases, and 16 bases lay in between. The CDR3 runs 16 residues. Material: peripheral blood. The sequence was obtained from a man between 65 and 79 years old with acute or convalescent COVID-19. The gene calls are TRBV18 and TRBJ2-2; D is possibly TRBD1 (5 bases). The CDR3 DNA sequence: TGTGCCAGCTCACCAAACCTGGGGCAGATTTCCGGGGAGCTGTTTTTT. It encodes CASSPNLGQISGELFF.